Below are 30 T cell receptor beta chains sequenced from a single sample in a study of OX40 agonist ivuxolimab in advanced cancers. Library generation was performed with the immunoSEQ multiplex PCR assay. The clones in this table, taken by TCRdb from immuneACCESS, are in-frame only. Not every clone is retained; where verified, under half of the shortfall comes from an unresolved V gene, and the cause of the rest is unknown. This sample has fewer than 65,000 clones in its table, and 88% of those were observed once. Of the sample, approximately 6.6% is held by the ten largest clones. The material sequenced was CD4+ or CD8+ T cells sorted from blood, taken in a trial of the OX40 agonist ivuxolimab. These TCRs come from an adult with an advanced solid tumor such as melanoma, head and neck, liver or kidney cancer.

The chain recombines TRBV11-3 with TRBJ2-1; 10 positions agree with TRBD2. CDR3 length equals 15 residues. Germline V lookup: CDR1 SGHNT, CDR2 YENEEA. The ends lost 1 base at V and 7 bases at J; junction bases unmatched: 4. The CDR3 DNA sequence: TGTGCCAGCAGCTTAGGAGGGACTAGCGAAAATGAGCAGTTCTTC. It codes for CASSLGGTSENEQFF.

V gene TRBV28 combines with J gene TRBJ1-2; D perhaps matches TRBD1 (5 bases). The CDR3 spans 15 residues. Trimming left V 6 bases short and J 2 bases short, with 16 bases between. Germline CDR1 reads MDHEN; CDR2 reads SYDVKM. The CDR3 DNA follows: TGTGCCAGCAGACACCCGGGACTACAAAACTATGGCTACACCTTC. Amino acid sequence: CASRHPGLQNYGYTF.

The rearrangement uses TRBV19 and TRBJ2-1; 14 bases agree with TRBD2. The CDR3 consists of 17 residues. Per the germline V gene, CDR1 is LNHDA and CDR2 is SQIVND (reference sequence). Germline trimming cut 7 bases from V and 0 bases from J; bases unmatched to any gene: 5. CDR3 amino acids: CASTGLAGGFSYNEQFF. CDR3 DNA sequence: TGTGCCAGTACCGGACTAGCGGGAGGTTTCTCCTACAATGAGCAGTTCTTC.

V is TRBV5-1 and J is TRBJ1-5; maybe TRBD1 (6 bases). The germline V and J ends were trimmed by 4 bases and 6 bases, with 17 bases remaining between them. CDR1 and CDR2 from the germline V gene are SGHRS and YFSETQ. This CDR3 spans 15 amino acids. CDR3 DNA: TGCGCCAGCAGCCCCGAGGGGGGGCTAAGTCAGCCCCAGCATTTT. As protein: CASSPEGGLSQPQHF.

A few counts support this clone. V and J are TRBV20-1 and TRBJ1-2, with a possible D match to TRBD1 (5 bases). CDR3 length: 11 residues. In germline, CDR1 is DFQATT, CDR2 SNEGSKA (reference sequence). Trimming left V 4 bases short and J 6 bases short, with 9 bases between. This CDR3 is CSANGGNGYTF. CDR3 nucleotides: TGCAGTGCTAATGGGGGAAATGGCTACACCTTC.

This chain connects TRBV2 to TRBJ2-3; D ambiguous. Germline values: CDR1 SNHLY, CDR2 FYNNEI. V was trimmed by 5 bases and J by 5 bases, leaving 2 bases between them. The CDR3 loop spans 10 amino acids. CDR3 in amino acids: CASSKDTQYF. The DNA of the CDR3 is TGTGCCAGCAGTAAAGATACGCAGTATTTT.

This chain uses TRBV11-2 with TRBJ2-5; 11 bases align to TRBD1. The V and J ends lost 5 bases and 3 bases, in that order; junction bases with no gene match: 5. This CDR3 region has 15 residues. The germline CDR1 and CDR2 sequences are SGHAT and FQNNGV. The CDR3 reads CASSLGDRGKETQYF. The CDR3 nucleotides are TGTGCCAGCAGCCTGGGGGACAGGGGGAAAGAGACCCAGTACTTC.

This chain uses TRBV6-6 with TRBJ1-2; 8 bases line up with TRBD1. CDR1 is MNHNY, CDR2 SVGAGI, per germline (reference sequence). J lost 1 base, V lost 7 bases, and 8 bases had no gene match. The CDR3 covers 15 residues. The CDR3 DNA follows: TGTGCCAGCATGGATACAGGGGGATTTAACTATGGCTACACCTTC. It translates to CASMDTGGFNYGYTF.

V usage is TRBV19 and J usage is TRBJ1-2; a possible D gene is TRBD1 (5 bases). CDR3 length: 14 amino acids. Germline assignment: CDR1 LNHDA and CDR2 SQIVND (reference sequence). The germline V and J ends were trimmed by 5 bases and 4 bases, with 14 bases remaining between them. The CDR3 region has the DNA TGTGCCAGTAGTTCAACAGGTTTTGGCTATGGCTACACCTTC. Encoded protein: CASSSTGFGYGYTF.

The rearrangement joins TRBV4-1 to TRBJ1-5; D remains ambiguous. The CDR3 covers 13 residues. V lost 0 bases and J 7 bases, leaving 7 bases between the germline ends. The germline V gene has CDR1 MGHRA and CDR2 YSYEKL. CDR3 nucleotides: TGCGCCAGCAGCCAAGAAGGTTGGCAGCCCCAGCATTTT. Encoded protein: CASSQEGWQPQHF.

The chain recombines TRBV4-1 with TRBJ2-1; D unresolved. This CDR3 spans 15 amino acids. The germline V gene encodes CDR1 MGHRA and CDR2 YSYEKL. V was shortened by 1 base and J by 2 bases, with 9 bases between the two germline ends. The CDR3 DNA follows: TGCGCCAGCAGCCAAGCCCGGCGGCCCTACAATGAGCAGTTCTTC. This translates into CASSQARRPYNEQFF.

The chain couples TRBV28 to TRBJ2-1; 12 bases are a match to TRBD2. Germline V lookup: CDR1 MDHEN, CDR2 SYDVKM. The CDR3 sequence is 17 residues long. Unmatched junction bases numbered 9, after V lost 5 bases and J lost 4 bases. CDR3 DNA: TGTGCCAGCAGTGAGCCGGGACTAGCGGGCTCGTACAATGAGCAGTTCTTC. Translation: CASSEPGLAGSYNEQFF.

There are a few counts of this clone. The rearrangement uses TRBV28 and TRBJ2-1; weak D call: TRBD1 (5 bases). Trimming left V 4 bases short and J 10 bases short, with 8 bases between. The CDR3 contains 11 residues. Germline CDR1 reads MDHEN; CDR2 reads SYDVKM. CDR3 nucleotide sequence: TGTGCCAGCAGTTCCCCAGGGGAGCAGTTCTTC. Residues: CASSSPGEQFF. The full variable domain, its missing parts supplied by reference TRBV28 and TRBJ2-1, is DVKVTQSSRYLVKRTGEKVFLECVQDMDHENMFWYRQDPGLGLRLIYFSYDVKMKEKGDIPEGYSVSREKKERFSLILESASTNQTSMYLCASSSPGEQFFGPGTRLTVL.

The CDR3 coding sequence is TGTGCCAGCACCCGCCAGGGACCTGGGGAGACCCAGTACTTC. It encodes CASTRQGPGETQYF. This rearrangement joins TRBV28 to TRBJ2-5, with D perhaps matching TRBD1 or TRBD2 (5 bases each). Per the germline V gene, CDR1 is MDHEN and CDR2 is SYDVKM. Trimming removed 7 bases from V and 5 bases from J, with 17 bases in between. This CDR3 has 14 amino acids.

The chain is built from TRBV5-4 and TRBJ2-7; no firm D call. CDR3 length equals 13 residues. The germline V gene encodes CDR1 SGHNT and CDR2 YYREEE (reference sequence). Between the trimmed V and J ends, which lost 4 bases and 9 bases, there was a span of 17 bases. The CDR3 DNA sequence: TGTGCCAGCAGCGCCAACCACGCATCGGCGCAGTACTTC. Protein: CASSANHASAQYF. The entire variable domain, with the rest obtained from reference TRBV5-4 and TRBJ2-7, is as follows: ETGVTQSPTHLIKTRGQQVTLRCSSQSGHNTVSWYQQALGQGPQFIFQYYREEENGRGNFPPRFSGLQFPNYSSELNVNALELDDSALYLCASSANHASAQYFGPGTRLTVT.

The V and J genes are TRBV7-3 and TRBJ1-1, with a tentative D call TRBD1 (5 bases). Between the trimmed V and J ends, which lost 0 bases and 3 bases, there was a span of 11 bases. The CDR3 totals 15 residues. Germline V CDR1 and CDR2: SGHTA, FQGTGA. CDR3 DNA sequence: TGTGCCAGCAGCTTAACTCCGGGGGAGCACACTGAAGCTTTCTTT. It translates to CASSLTPGEHTEAFF.

The rearrangement uses TRBV4-2 and TRBJ2-1, with 7 nucleotides matching TRBD2. Germline values: CDR1 LGHNA, CDR2 YNFKEQ. The length of the CDR3 is 16 residues. V trimming: 0 bases; J trimming: 3 bases; junction bases outside the gene matches: 5. CDR3 nucleotides: TGTGCCAGCAGCCAAGATTCCGCGGGAGTCTACAATGAGCAGTTCTTC. It yields the protein CASSQDSAGVYNEQFF.

The chain combines TRBV30 with TRBJ1-1, with D unresolved. Germline V gene sequence: CDR1 GTSNPN, CDR2 SVGIG (reference sequence). V lost 0 bases to trimming and J lost 0 bases, with 5 bases between them. This CDR3 is 13 amino acids long. The CDR3 coding sequence is TGTGCCTGGAGTGTTCTATTGAACACTGAAGCTTTCTTT. It codes for CAWSVLLNTEAFF.

The chain links TRBV6-4 to TRBJ2-1; D uncertain. Germline lookup yields CDR1 MRHNA and CDR2 SNTAGT. The CDR3 is 14 residues long. With 7 bases removed from V and 1 base from J, the gap between germline ends came to 11 bases. The CDR3 loop reads CASKRAVSYNEQFF. Here the CDR3 DNA reads TGTGCCAGCAAACGGGCGGTTTCCTACAATGAGCAGTTCTTC.

This chain uses TRBV4-1 with TRBJ2-7; D is unresolved. The V end lost 0 bases, the J end lost 7 bases, and 13 bases lay between the germline ends. The CDR3 extends over 14 amino acids. The germline gives CDR1 MGHRA, CDR2 YSYEKL. The CDR3 here is CASSQDRNVPEQYF. CDR3 in DNA: TGCGCCAGCAGCCAAGATAGAAACGTCCCGGAGCAGTACTTC.

The chain uses TRBV10-2 and TRBJ2-7, with 9 bases identical to TRBD2. This CDR3 has 15 amino acids. CDR1 and CDR2 (germline): WSHSY, SAAADI. J lost 11 bases, V lost 6 bases, and 17 bases had no gene match. CDR3 in DNA: TGCGCCAGCAGCCACAACGAGGCGGGAGGGTCCTCAGAGTACTTC. Its protein product is CASSHNEAGGSSEYF.

The chain employs TRBV18 and TRBJ1-2; D is unclear. The CDR3 extends over 15 amino acids. V was clipped by 7 bases and J by 2 bases, with 17 bases between them. Germline V CDR1 and CDR2: KGHSH, LQKENI. The CDR3 here is CASWSGGTLNYGYTF. The CDR3 DNA is TGTGCCAGCTGGAGCGGCGGCACCCTAAACTATGGCTACACCTTC.

This clone was counted between two and nine times. The V and J genes are TRBV6-1 and TRBJ2-3; D may correspond to TRBD1 or TRBD2 (5 bases each). The V gene's germline CDR1 is MNHNS and CDR2 SASEGT. V gave up 4 bases and J gave up 0 bases, with 11 bases separating them. The CDR3 totals 15 residues. The CDR3 DNA sequence: TGTGCCAGCAGTGTCCGGGACGGAAGCACAGATACGCAGTATTTT. Its protein is CASSVRDGSTDTQYF.

In this sample, this clone turned up once. CDR3: CASSLRRGREKLFF. The CDR3 DNA sequence: TGTGCCAGCAGCTTGCGTAGGGGGCGTGAAAAACTGTTTTTT. This chain uses TRBV7-2 with TRBJ1-4, with 7 bases lining up with TRBD1. V was pared by 3 bases and J by 7 bases, with 5 bases of the junction left unmatched. Germline CDR1 is SGHTA and CDR2 is FQGNSA. The CDR3 is 14 amino acids.

The chain recombines TRBV14 with TRBJ2-2; tentative D call: TRBD2 (5 bases). Trimming left V 4 bases short and J 1 base short, with 10 bases between. This CDR3 comprises 15 residues. Germline CDR1 and CDR2: SGHDN and FVKESK. CDR3 DNA sequence: TGTGCCAGCAGCCTCCCTCGGGGGAACACCGGGGAGCTGTTTTTT. Translated: CASSLPRGNTGELFF.

The chain links TRBV5-1 to TRBJ2-7; TRBD1 is a possible D gene (5 bases). The germline V gene encodes CDR1 SGHRS and CDR2 YFSETQ. CDR3 length: 14 amino acids. Trimming removed 0 bases at V and 0 bases at J, with 7 bases between. The CDR3 here is CASSLVTASYEQYF. CDR3 DNA sequence: TGCGCCAGCAGCTTGGTGACAGCCTCCTACGAGCAGTACTTC.

The chain has TRBV4-1 and TRBJ1-5; TRBD1 is a possible D gene (5 bases). This CDR3 spans 15 amino acids. Germline V lookup: CDR1 MGHRA, CDR2 YSYEKL. The V and J ends lost 1 base and 3 bases respectively, with 10 bases between them. The CDR3 region is CASSQVRGNNQPQHF. CDR3 nucleotides: TGCGCCAGCAGCCAAGTTAGGGGAAACAATCAGCCCCAGCATTTT.

V usage is TRBV15 and J usage is TRBJ1-2; TRBD1 might be the D (6 bases). Germline V gene sequence: CDR1 LNHNV, CDR2 YYDKDF (reference sequence). V gave up 3 bases and J gave up 2 bases, with 7 bases separating them. This CDR3 has 13 amino acids. CDR3 DNA sequence: TGTGCCACCAGCAGTACAGGGAACTATGGCTACACCTTC. Translated, it gives CATSSTGNYGYTF.

The V call is TRBV11-2, the J call TRBJ1-4; D gene uncertain. Germline-derived CDR1 and CDR2 are SGHAT and FQNNGV. Trimming shortened V by 5 bases and J by 3 bases, and 16 bases separated the two germline ends. CDR3 size: 16 residues. The CDR3 is CASSLGPIIANEKLFF. In DNA, the CDR3 is TGTGCCAGCAGCCTCGGACCGATCATAGCTAATGAAAAACTGTTTTTT.

This clone was detected only a few times. This chain joins TRBV30 and TRBJ1-1; 9 bases line up with TRBD1. This CDR3 contains 13 residues. Germline V gives CDR1 GTSNPN, CDR2 SVGIG (reference sequence). Germline trimming cut 5 bases from V and 5 bases from J; bases unmatched to any gene: 6. Here the CDR3 reads CAWDTGGRTEAFF. The CDR3 nucleotides read TGTGCCTGGGATACAGGGGGCCGAACTGAAGCTTTCTTT.